This T cell receptor (beta chain) was captured by sequencing in a study of OX40 agonist ivuxolimab in advanced cancers. Study-wide points: On average, CD8+ T cells had more expanded clones than CD4+. Part of the nonresponder group also had normalized T-cell clonal expansion that was low. With doses of 0.1 to 3.0 mg/kg, CD4+ and CD8+ blood T cells had undergone clonal expansion by week 6.

As to this clone: Its specificity is not known. This specimen includes other DNA sequences encoding the same CDR3.

Here immunoSEQ multiplex PCR was the method, and the copy in TCRdb shows in-frame clones only, minus some. The data show tens of thousands of clones, with 94% seen just once and 15% to 19% held by the top ten. CDR1 PRHDT and CDR2 FYEKMQ come from the germline V gene (reference sequence). V was shortened by 5 bases and J by 2 bases, with 11 bases between the two germline ends. There are 14 residues in the CDR3. Anyone with autoimmune disease history or systemic immunosuppression was excluded. The genes are TRBV13 and TRBJ2-3; D is ambiguous. The TCR comes from an adult with an advanced solid tumor such as melanoma, head and neck, liver or kidney cancer. This specimen consisted of CD4+ or CD8+ T cells sorted from blood, obtained in a trial of the OX40 agonist ivuxolimab. CDR3 sequence (DNA): TGTGCCAGCAGCCCGCCAGGCTCCACAGATACGCAGTATTTT. It encodes CASSPPGSTDTQYF.